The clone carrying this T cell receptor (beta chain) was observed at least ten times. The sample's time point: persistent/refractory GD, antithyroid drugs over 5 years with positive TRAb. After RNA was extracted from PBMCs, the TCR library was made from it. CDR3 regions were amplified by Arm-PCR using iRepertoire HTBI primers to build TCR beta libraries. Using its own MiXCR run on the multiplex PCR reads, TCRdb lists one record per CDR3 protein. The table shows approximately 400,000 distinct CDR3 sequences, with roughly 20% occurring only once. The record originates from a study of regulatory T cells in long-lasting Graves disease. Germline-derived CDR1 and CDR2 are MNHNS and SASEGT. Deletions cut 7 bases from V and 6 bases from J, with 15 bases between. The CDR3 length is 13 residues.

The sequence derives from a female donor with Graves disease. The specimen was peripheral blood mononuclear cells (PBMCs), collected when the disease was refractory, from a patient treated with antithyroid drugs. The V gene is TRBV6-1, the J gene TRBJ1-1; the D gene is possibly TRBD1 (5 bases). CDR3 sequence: CASIGVLGAEAFF. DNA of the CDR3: TGTGCCAGCATAGGAGTCCTGGGGGCTGAAGCTTTCTTT.